This T cell receptor (beta chain) derives from a study of shared clonotypes between healthy human individuals. Study-wide points: Non-shared clonotypes had lower generation probabilities than those shared by all four donors. Clonotype sharing across several donors was observed for around 4.5% of naive CD4 clonotypes.

TCRdb's table, derived via immunoSEQ multiplex PCR, lists solely in-frame clones and lacks some. The sample has about a million clones, roughly 80% seen once. Regarding this clone: The antigen is undetermined.

This CDR3 comprises 13 residues. Looked up from germline, CDR1 is GTSNPN and CDR2 is SVGIG (reference sequence). The germline V and J ends were trimmed by 8 bases and 4 bases, with 17 bases remaining between them. The J gene is TRBJ1-2, the V gene TRBV30; D remains unclear. Sequenced: memory CD4+ T cells from PBMCs. The subset is: CD45RA-negative fraction. This sequence originates from a man in his late teens or twenties in good health. Some clones in this sample may be carry-over from other donors' samples. As DNA, the CDR3 is TGTGCCGTACTCGACCCCCTGGGCTATGGCTACACCTTC. Amino acid sequence: CAVLDPLGYGYTF.